A selection of T cell receptor beta chains follows, all from one sample in a study of CD8+CD57+ T cells in acquired aplastic anemia. TCRdb reprocessed the reads with MiXCR, giving one entry per CDR3 protein. The table lists 170,000 or so distinct CDR3 sequences, roughly 65% of them singletons, with about 42% in the top ten. The sequenced material came from sorted CD4+, CD8+, or CD8+CD57+ T cells (not recorded which) from PBMCs. These receptors all come from a human donor with aplastic anemia. Each CDR3 is given with its conserved first and last residue. Each record gives: J gene, D gene, clone size, V gene, CDR3 protein, CDR3 DNA. D genes are given only for firm matches. Expanded clones are given a class, and other clones once, few, many or no size at all.

>TRBJ1-2|.|few|TRBV7-9
CASSLLGEVAAGYTF
TGTGCCAGCAGCTTGCTTGGGGAGGTGGCGGCTGGCTACACCTTC
>TRBJ1-6|.|many|TRBV6-1
CASSEFGDPIPPLHF
TGTGCCAGCAGTGAATTCGGTGATCCCATCCCACCCCTCCACTTT
>TRBJ1-6|.|.|TRBV7-9
CASEARVNNSPLHF
TGTGCCAGCGAAGCCAGGGTTAATAATTCACCCCTCCACTTT
>TRBJ2-2|TRBD1|few|TRBV27
CASSARGQGLKFTGELFF
TGTGCCAGCAGTGCTCGTGGACAGGGGCTGAAGTTTACCGGGGAGCTGTTTTTT
>TRBJ2-1|TRBD2|few|TRBV3-1
CASSQRGGQDEQFF
TGTGCCAGCAGCCAACGGGGGGGCCAAGATGAGCAGTTCTTC
>TRBJ2-2|.|many|TRBV20-1
CSASEPNTGELFF
TGCAGTGCTAGTGAGCCAAACACCGGGGAGCTGTTTTTT
>TRBJ1-2|.|.|TRBV12-3/TRBV12-4
CASRPGGDYGYTF
TGTGCCAGCAGACCCGGGGGGGACTATGGCTACACCTTC
>TRBJ1-1|TRBD1|once|TRBV20-1
CSASRGPNTEAFF
TGCAGTGCTAGCAGGGGGCCTAACACTGAAGCTTTCTTT
>TRBJ1-1|.|.|TRBV24-1
CSASKIGRIANTEAFF
TGCAGTGCTAGTAAAATTGGCAGAATAGCGAACACTGAAGCTTTCTTT
>TRBJ2-7|.|.|TRBV4-2
CASSQQDRSDYEQYF
TGTGCCAGCAGCCAACAAGACAGATCCGACTACGAGCAGTACTTC
>TRBJ2-7|.|.|TRBV6-1
CASTQDSYEQYF
TGTGCCAGCACTCAGGACTCCTACGAGCAGTACTTC
>TRBJ2-1|.|once|TRBV7-2
CASSLSPDSSYNEQFF
TGTGCCAGCAGCTTGTCCCCGGACAGCTCCTACAATGAGCAGTTCTTC
>TRBJ1-3|.|.|TRBV7-9
CASRADTSGNTIYF
TGTGCCAGCAGGGCGGATACCTCTGGAAACACCATATATTTT
>TRBJ2-7|TRBD2|many|TRBV3-1
CASSRAGEKSSYEQYF
TGTGCCAGCAGCCGCGCGGGGGAGAAGAGCTCCTACGAGCAGTACTTC
>TRBJ2-3|.|.|TRBV10-2
CASSEMGRSADTQYF
TGCGCCAGCAGTGAGATGGGGCGATCCGCAGATACGCAGTATTTT
>TRBJ2-5|.|.|TRBV19
CASGGMRTQYF
TGTGCCAGTGGCGGGATGAGGACCCAGTACTTC
>TRBJ2-1|.|few|TRBV20-1
CSARWGYNEQFF
TGCAGTGCTAGATGGGGATACAATGAGCAGTTCTTC
>TRBJ2-2|.|few|TRBV11-2
CASSPPNTGELFF
TGTGCCAGCAGCCCCCCTAACACCGGGGAGCTGTTTTTT
>TRBJ2-7|TRBD1|many|TRBV6-5
CASSYTGTDEQYF
TGTGCCAGCAGTTACACCGGGACAGACGAGCAGTACTTC
>TRBJ1-2|.|many|TRBV2
CASSAGSTYGYTF
TGTGCCAGCAGCGCCGGGTCGACCTATGGCTACACCTTC
>TRBJ1-1|.|.|TRBV19
CASTWALGAFF
TGTGCCAGTACCTGGGCCCTGGGGGCTTTCTTT
>TRBJ1-2|TRBD1|many|TRBV4-1
CASSQRIQGVTNYGYTF
TGCGCCAGCAGCCAAAGGATACAGGGGGTCACTAACTATGGCTACACCTTC
>TRBJ1-2|.|.|TRBV7-9
CASGTGGLTYNGYTF
TGTGCCAGCGGCACGGGGGGCCTTACCTACAATGGCTACACCTTC
>TRBJ1-1|.|few|TRBV10-3
CAISDFGPGTEAFF
.
>TRBJ2-5|TRBD1|once|TRBV2
CASSELGTGGETQYF
TGTGCCAGCAGCGAATTAGGGACAGGGGGGGAGACCCAGTACTTC
>TRBJ2-7|.|few|TRBV5-1
CASTPLGHSYEQYF
TGCGCCAGCACCCCGCTGGGACACTCCTACGAGCAGTACTTC
>TRBJ1-6|.|few|TRBV19
CASSQQGGNSPLHF
TGTGCCAGTAGTCAACAGGGAGGTAATTCACCCCTCCACTTT
>TRBJ2-7|TRBD1|.|TRBV2
CASSERIPGQEGSYEQYF
TGTGCCAGCAGTGAAAGGATCCCGGGACAGGAGGGCTCCTACGAGCAGTACTTC
>TRBJ2-3|.|few|TRBV7-9
CASSLIQETDTQYF
TGTGCCAGCAGCTTAATTCAGGAGACAGATACGCAGTATTTT
>TRBJ1-6|.|.|TRBV2
CASSAFQGYSSPLHF
TGTGCCAGCAGTGCTTTTCAGGGGTATAGTTCACCCCTCCACTTT
>TRBJ2-7|.|.|TRBV5-1
CASSRDPAYEQYF
TGCGCCAGCAGCAGGGATCCTGCCTACGAGCAGTACTTC